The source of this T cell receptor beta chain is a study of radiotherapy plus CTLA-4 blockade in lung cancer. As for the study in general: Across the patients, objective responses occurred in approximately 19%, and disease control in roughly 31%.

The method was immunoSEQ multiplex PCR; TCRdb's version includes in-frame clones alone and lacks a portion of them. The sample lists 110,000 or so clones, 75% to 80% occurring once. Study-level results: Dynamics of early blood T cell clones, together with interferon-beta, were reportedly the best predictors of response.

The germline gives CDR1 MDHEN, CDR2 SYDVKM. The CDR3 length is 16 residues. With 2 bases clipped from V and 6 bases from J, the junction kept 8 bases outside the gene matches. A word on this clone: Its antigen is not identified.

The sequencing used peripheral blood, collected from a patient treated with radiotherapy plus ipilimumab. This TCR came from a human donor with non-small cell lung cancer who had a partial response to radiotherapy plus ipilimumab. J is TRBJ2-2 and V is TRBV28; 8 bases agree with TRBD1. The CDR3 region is CASSLGGRGRPGELFF. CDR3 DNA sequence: TGTGCCAGCAGTTTAGGGGGCAGGGGGCGCCCCGGGGAGCTGTTTTTT. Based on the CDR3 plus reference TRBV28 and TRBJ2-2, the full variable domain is DVKVTQSSRYLVKRTGEKVFLECVQDMDHENMFWYRQDPGLGLRLIYFSYDVKMKEKGDIPEGYSVSREKKERFSLILESASTNQTSMYLCASSLGGRGRPGELFFGEGSRLTVL.